These 4 T cell receptor beta chains were sequenced from one sample in a study of blood T cell repertoires in COVID-19. The repertoire was sequenced with immunoSEQ multiplex PCR; TCRdb's copy has only in-frame clones and lacks some. The sample lists about 350,000 clones, approximately 89% occurring once. Sample: peripheral blood. The receptors were gathered from a woman aged 55-70 years with COVID-19, enrolled during active disease.

V usage is TRBV7-6 and J usage is TRBJ1-4; D possibly corresponds to TRBD1 (5 bases). Trimming stripped 1 base from V and 4 bases from J, with 7 bases between. The CDR3 length is 14 residues. Germline assignment: CDR1 SGHVS and CDR2 FNYEAQ. The CDR3 nucleotides read TGTGCCAGCAGCTTAGTAGGGGTTAATGAAAAACTGTTTTTT. Its protein is CASSLVGVNEKLFF.

With regard to this clone: The sample has other DNA sequences that encode this CDR3 too. This sequence joins TRBV19 and TRBJ1-5; the D gene is possibly TRBD1 (6 bases). CDR1 and CDR2 (germline): LNHDA, SQIVND (reference sequence). Between the trimmed V and J ends, which lost 3 bases and 7 bases, there was a span of 13 bases. The CDR3 loop spans 14 amino acids. The CDR3 loop is CASSMVQGGQPQHF. The CDR3, as DNA: TGTGCCAGTAGTATGGTACAGGGCGGGCAGCCCCAGCATTTT.

The gene calls are TRBV28 and TRBJ1-5; a possible D gene is TRBD1 (5 bases). Germline V gene sequence: CDR1 MDHEN, CDR2 SYDVKM. The V end was cut by 2 bases, the J end by 0 bases, with 14 bases between. The CDR3 length is 17 residues. The DNA of the CDR3 is TGTGCCAGCAGTTTACTCGGGGAGGGGTATAGCAATCAGCCCCAGCATTTT. Protein sequence: CASSLLGEGYSNQPQHF.

This chain uses TRBV18 with TRBJ2-1, with 9 nucleotides matching TRBD1. J was trimmed by 8 bases and V by 3 bases; bases with no gene match: 11. Germline lookup yields CDR1 KGHSH and CDR2 LQKENI. The CDR3 is 16 residues long. The CDR3: CASSPQPGQGKYEQFF. The CDR3 bases are TGTGCCAGCTCACCTCAACCGGGACAGGGAAAGTATGAGCAGTTCTTC.